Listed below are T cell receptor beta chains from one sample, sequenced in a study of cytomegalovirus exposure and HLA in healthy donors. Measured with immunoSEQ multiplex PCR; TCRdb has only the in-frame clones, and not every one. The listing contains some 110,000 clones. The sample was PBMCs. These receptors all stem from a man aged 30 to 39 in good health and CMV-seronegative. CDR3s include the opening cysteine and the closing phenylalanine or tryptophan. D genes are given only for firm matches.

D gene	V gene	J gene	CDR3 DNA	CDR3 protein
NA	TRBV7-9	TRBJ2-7	TGTGCCAGCAGCTTAACTCCCGCTTCCTACGAGCAGTACTTC	CASSLTPASYEQYF
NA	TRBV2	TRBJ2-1	TGTGCCAGCCTGGCAGGCCAATACAATGAGCAGTTCTTC	CASLAGQYNEQFF
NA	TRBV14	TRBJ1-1	TGTGCCAGCAGGCTACAGGGAGGGGTTAAAGCTTTCTTT	CASRLQGGVKAFF
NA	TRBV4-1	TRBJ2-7	TGCGCCAGCAGCCAAAGATCTATGAGCTACGAGCAGTACTTC	CASSQRSMSYEQYF
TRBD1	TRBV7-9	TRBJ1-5	TGTGCCAGCAGCTCTCTCGGGACAGGGGGTTTATTTAGCAATCAGCCCCAGCATTTT	CASSSLGTGGLFSNQPQHF
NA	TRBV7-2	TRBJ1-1	TGTGCCAGCAGGTTATACGTCCCTTACATGAACACTGAAGCTTTCTTT	CASRLYVPYMNTEAFF
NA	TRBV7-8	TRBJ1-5	TGTGCCAGCAGCTTAGACAGGAATAATCAGCCCCAGCATTTT	CASSLDRNNQPQHF
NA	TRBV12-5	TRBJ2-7	TGTGCTAGTGGTCTCACGGGACACCATCCGGGCGAGCAGTACTTC	CASGLTGHHPGEQYF
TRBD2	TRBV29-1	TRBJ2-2	TGCAGCGTTGAAGGATGGACGGGGGGGACCGGGGAGCTGTTTTTT	CSVEGWTGGTGELFF
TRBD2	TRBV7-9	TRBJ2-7	TGTGCCAGCAGCGTGACGGGACTAGCGGGGGCCAGCGAGCAGTACTTC	CASSVTGLAGASEQYF
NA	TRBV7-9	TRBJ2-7	TGTGCCAGCAGCTTTCCCGGCTCCTACGAGCAGTACTTC	CASSFPGSYEQYF
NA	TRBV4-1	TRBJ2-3	TGCGCCAGCAGCCAACCCTACTCCACTACAGATACGCAGTATTTT	CASSQPYSTTDTQYF
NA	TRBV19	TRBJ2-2	TGTGCCAGTAGACCGACAGGAGACACCGGGGAGCTGTTTTTT	CASRPTGDTGELFF
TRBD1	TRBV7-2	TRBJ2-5	TGTGCCAGCAGCATTACCGAGACAGGGTTAGGGCAGACCCAGTACTTC	CASSITETGLGQTQYF
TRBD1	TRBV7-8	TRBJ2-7	TGTGCCAGCAGCTCGGGACTTATTACAGGGGGCTACGAGCAGTACTTC	CASSSGLITGGYEQYF
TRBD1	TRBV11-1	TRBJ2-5	TGTGCCAGCAGCTTCCTCCCGGGACAGGGGGAGACCCAGTACTTC	CASSFLPGQGETQYF
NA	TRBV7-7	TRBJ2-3	TGTGCCAGCAGCCCCACAACAGCCCCAAGCACAGATACGCAGTATTTT	CASSPTTAPSTDTQYF
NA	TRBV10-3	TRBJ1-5	TGTGCCATCAGAGACGGGACTTTAGGTCAGCCCCAGCATTTT	CAIRDGTLGQPQHF
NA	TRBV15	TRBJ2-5	TGTGCCACCAGCAGGGGGGGGGCCTCCCAAGAGACCCAGTACTTC	CATSRGGASQETQYF
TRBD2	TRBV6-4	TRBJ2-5	TGTGCCAGGGTGGGGGGACTAGCGGGTGTAAGGACCCAGTACTTC	CARVGGLAGVRTQYF
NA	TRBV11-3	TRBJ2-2	TGTGCCAGCAGCCAGACAGCTAACACCGGGGAGCTGTTTTTT	CASSQTANTGELFF
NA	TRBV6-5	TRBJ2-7	TGTGCCAGCAGTTACTCTGCGGGGTGGGGGGTCTACGAGCAGTACTTC	CASSYSAGWGVYEQYF
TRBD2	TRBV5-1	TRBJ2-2	TGCGCCAGCGAAGCGGGGGGGAGCACCGGGGAGCTGTTTTTT	CASEAGGSTGELFF
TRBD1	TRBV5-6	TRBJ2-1	TGTGCCAGCAGCTTGGCCGTTTTGGGACAGCTCCCGTTCTTC	CASSLAVLGQLPFF
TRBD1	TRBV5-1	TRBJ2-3	TGCGCCAGCAGCACCGACAGGGGGCTACCATCCACGCAGTATTTT	CASSTDRGLPSTQYF
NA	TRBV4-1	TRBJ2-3	TGCGCCAGCAGCCAGGACACCGGGCTGGCAGATACGCAGTATTTT	CASSQDTGLADTQYF
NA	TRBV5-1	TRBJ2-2	TGCGCCAGCAGCACGGGACAGAACACCGGGGAGCTGTTTTTT	CASSTGQNTGELFF
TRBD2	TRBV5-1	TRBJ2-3	TGCGCCAGCAGCCCAGACATTAGGACTAGCGCAGGCACAGATACGCAGTATTTT	CASSPDIRTSAGTDTQYF
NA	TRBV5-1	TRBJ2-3	TGCGCCAGCAGCTTGGCCGGGGGTCCCACTCAGGGGGCGCAGTATTTT	CASSLAGGPTQGAQYF
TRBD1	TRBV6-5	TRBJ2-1	TGTGCCAGCAGTTACTGGGACAGCGGCAATGAGCAGTTCTTC	CASSYWDSGNEQFF
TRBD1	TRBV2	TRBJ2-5	TGTGCCAGCAGTGCGACAGGGAAAAGAAGTTGGGAGACCCAGTACTTC	CASSATGKRSWETQYF
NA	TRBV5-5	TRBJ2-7	TGTGCCAGCAGCTGGGAGATGGACAGTCACTCCTACGAGCAGTACTTC	CASSWEMDSHSYEQYF
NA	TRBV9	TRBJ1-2	TGTGCCAGCACCCCTCGGGGTTTCGGTGGCTACACCTTC	CASTPRGFGGYTF